This is a list of T cell receptor beta chains from one sample in a study of blood T cell repertoires in COVID-19. Sequencing used immunoSEQ multiplex PCR; TCRdb keeps in-frame clones, though not all of them. The sample includes 300,000 to 350,000 clones, about 93% of them seen just once. The source material was peripheral blood. These receptor sequences come from a woman in her thirties with COVID-19, enrolled during active disease. CDR3s include the opening cysteine and the closing phenylalanine or tryptophan. Each record gives: V gene, D gene, J gene, clone size, CDR3 DNA, CDR3 protein. A D gene is named only where the DNA matches it firmly. Not all rows give a size; the values are once, few, many and, for expanded clones, a class.

TRBV19	TRBD1	TRBJ1-4	-	TGTGCCAGTAGTATCGGGACAGCGAATGAAAAACTGTTTTTT	CASSIGTANEKLFF
TRBV6-5	-	TRBJ2-2	few	TGTGCCAGCAGTTACTCGACAGGGAACACCGGGGAGCTGTTTTTT	CASSYSTGNTGELFF
TRBV20-1	TRBD2	TRBJ2-7	-	TGCAGTGCTAGTCTACTAGCGGCCTCCTACGAGCAGTACTTC	CSASLLAASYEQYF
TRBV9	TRBD1	TRBJ1-1	-	TGTGCCAGCAGCGCAGGGGGTGAGGGCCCTTTCTTT	CASSAGGEGPFF
TRBV7-3	TRBD1	TRBJ2-5	-	TGTGCCAGCAGCTTAGGGGGACAGGGTAAAGAGACCCAGTACTTC	CASSLGGQGKETQYF
TRBV29-1	TRBD1	TRBJ1-2	-	TGCAGCGCTGATGACAGGGGGAATGGCTACACCTTC	CSADDRGNGYTF
TRBV7-9	-	TRBJ1-5	-	TGTGCCAGCAGCCTAAGCAATCAGCCCCAGCATTTT	CASSLSNQPQHF
TRBV7-9	TRBD2	TRBJ2-7	-	TGTGCCAGCAGCCGGAATGGACTAGTACAAAGCGAGCAGTACTTC	CASSRNGLVQSEQYF
TRBV9	TRBD1	TRBJ2-7	-	TGTGCCAGCAGCGTAGGACAGGGGGCTAGCTACGAGCAGTACTTC	CASSVGQGASYEQYF
TRBV19	-	TRBJ2-1	once	TGTGCCAGTAGTATTCCTAACCCTGATGGTGAGCAGTTCTTC	CASSIPNPDGEQFF
TRBV28	-	TRBJ1-2	few	TGTGCCAGCAGTTTATTGGTCGGTGGTGAGCCCCATGGCTACACCTTC	CASSLLVGGEPHGYTF
TRBV4-2	TRBD2	TRBJ2-7	-	TGTGCCAGCAGCCAAGTGGGGACTAGCGCCACTGAGCAGTACTTC	CASSQVGTSATEQYF
TRBV11-1	-	TRBJ2-3	-	TGTGCCAGCAGCTTAGGGGGCGGTCCCACAGATACGCAGTATTTT	CASSLGGGPTDTQYF
TRBV5-6	TRBD2	TRBJ2-1	-	TGTGCCAGCAGCTACGATAGCGGGAGTCATACCAATGAGCAGTTCTTC	CASSYDSGSHTNEQFF
TRBV19	TRBD2	TRBJ2-1	-	TGTGCCAGTAGTGCCCTAGCGGGAGGGCCTAATGAGCAGTTCTTC	CASSALAGGPNEQFF
TRBV5-4	-	TRBJ1-2	-	TGTGCCAGCAGCTTGTCGGGGGGGGCTAACTATGGCTACACCTTC	CASSLSGGANYGYTF
TRBV28	-	TRBJ2-2	-	TGTGCCAGCATATCCACCGGGGAGCTGTTTTTT	CASISTGELFF
TRBV30	-	TRBJ1-4	-	TGTGCCTGGAGTGCGTTCGAGACAGTAAAACTGTTTTTT	CAWSAFETVKLFF
TRBV9	-	TRBJ2-7	-	TGTGCCAGCAGCGCCCAACCGGAGTCGGCCTACGAGCAGTACTTC	CASSAQPESAYEQYF
TRBV10-3	-	TRBJ1-2	-	TGTGCCATCAGTGAGTCGGGAGACAACTATGGCTACACCTTC	CAISESGDNYGYTF
TRBV5-1	TRBD2	TRBJ2-2	-	TGCGCCAGCAGCCCTGAGGTAGCGGGAGGCACCGGGGAGCTGTTTTTT	CASSPEVAGGTGELFF
TRBV5-8	TRBD2	TRBJ2-3	few	TGTGCCAGCAGCTCGTTAGCGGGATTCACAGATACGCAGTATTTT	CASSSLAGFTDTQYF
TRBV2	-	TRBJ2-3	-	TGTGCCAGCACTCCGGACTCTAGCACAGATACGCAGTATTTT	CASTPDSSTDTQYF
TRBV18	TRBD2	TRBJ2-7	-	TGTGCCAGCTCACCCTGGCGGGAGCCAGGCGAGCAGTACTTC	CASSPWREPGEQYF
TRBV7-9	-	TRBJ2-7	-	TGTGCCAGCAGCTCCCCCGGGGGAACCTACGAGCAGTACTTC	CASSSPGGTYEQYF
TRBV9	-	TRBJ2-2	-	TGTGCCAGCAGCGTTGACAGACCCACCGGGGAGCTGTTTTTT	CASSVDRPTGELFF
TRBV7-2	-	TRBJ1-3	-	TGTGCCAGCAGCCCCCAACAATTTATCTCTGGAAACACCATATATTTT	CASSPQQFISGNTIYF
TRBV6-4	-	TRBJ2-2	once	TGTGCCAGCAGCGGAGACAGCTACACCGGGGAGCTGTTTTTT	CASSGDSYTGELFF
TRBV5-1	TRBD2	TRBJ2-1	few	TGCGCCAGCAGCTGGCTAACTAGCGGGGTGGGCAATGAGCAGTTCTTC	CASSWLTSGVGNEQFF
TRBV9	TRBD1	TRBJ2-1	-	TGTGCCAGCAGCTTAGGGCCCGGGACAGGGGGCCTCAATGAGCAGTTCTTC	CASSLGPGTGGLNEQFF